The present T cell receptor (beta chain) was sequenced within a study of shared clonotypes between healthy human individuals. The study, taken as a whole, reports: Sequencing depth was predicted to influence how clonotypes are shared among donors. Shared clonotypes across all four donors exceeded non-shared ones in generation probability. The study sampled only blood, and tissue repertoires likely differ.

Naive CD8 cells, CD45RO-negative and positively selected for CCR7, excluded terminally differentiated effector memory CD45RA+ cells. In the study's own analysis: From ImmunoSEQ came sequences covering only the junction and carrying no quality scores, so filtering differed. This table comes from immunoSEQ multiplex PCR, and its TCRdb copy is limited to in-frame clones, with some not included. D and trimming were read from the DNA, whereas the V and J calls and clone size are those reported in that table. The profile covers more than 2 million clones, with 80% to 95% appearing a single time and around 1.7% taken by the ten largest. Germline CDR1 reads MGHDK; CDR2 reads SYGVNS. The CDR3 spans 15 residues. A word on this clone: Its antigen remains unknown. One junction end does not reproduce the germline sequence, and a read error may be involved. The same CDR3 can be traced to other DNA sequences in this sample.

This receptor was identified in a young man in good health. Some clones in this sample may be carry-over from other donors' samples. Sequenced: naive CD8+ T cells from PBMCs. The rearrangement uses TRBV25-1 and TRBJ1-4; D not certain. CDR3 in DNA: TGTGCCAGCAGTGAATTAAGTAGGGCTAATGAGAAACTGTTTTTT. The encoded protein is CASSELSRANEKLFF.